These T cell receptor beta chains were read from a single sample in a study of cytomegalovirus exposure and HLA in healthy donors. TCRdb's table, derived via immunoSEQ multiplex PCR, lists solely in-frame clones and lacks some. The table shows roughly 68,000 clones, with approximately 72% occurring only once. Sequencing was carried out using PBMCs. The receptors stem from a woman in her 30s in good health and CMV-seropositive. The CDR3 runs from the conserved cysteine through the conserved F or W. The D gene is left open where the match is weak. Part of the rows lack a size; the others show once, few, many or a class for expanded clones.

cdr3_aa: CASSLGRGRGGYTF
cdr3_nt: TGTGCCAGCAGTTTAGGCAGGGGGCGCGGTGGCTACACCTTC
j_call: TRBJ1-2
d_call: TRBD1
clone_size: .
v_call: TRBV27

cdr3_aa: CASSATGELFF
cdr3_nt: TGTGCCAGCAGCGCGACCGGGGAGCTGTTTTTT
j_call: TRBJ2-2
d_call: .
clone_size: .
v_call: TRBV9

cdr3_aa: CASSLFSGTGELFF
cdr3_nt: TGTGCCAGCAGTTTATTTTCCGGGACCGGGGAGCTGTTTTTT
j_call: TRBJ2-2
d_call: .
clone_size: .
v_call: TRBV27

cdr3_aa: CASSSKDRGGSPLHF
cdr3_nt: TGTGCCAGCAGCTCAAAGGACAGGGGGGGATCACCCCTCCACTTT
j_call: TRBJ1-6
d_call: TRBD1
clone_size: .
v_call: TRBV7-2

cdr3_aa: CASSPLGPNTEAFF
cdr3_nt: TGTGCCAGCAGTCCGCTTGGGCCGAACACTGAAGCTTTCTTT
j_call: TRBJ1-1
d_call: .
clone_size: .
v_call: TRBV27

cdr3_aa: CASRQGRSYEQYF
cdr3_nt: TGTGCCAGCAGACAGGGGAGATCCTACGAGCAGTACTTC
j_call: TRBJ2-7
d_call: TRBD1
clone_size: .
v_call: TRBV6-1

cdr3_aa: CAWGGVITDTQYF
cdr3_nt: TGTGCCTGGGGAGGGGTCATCACAGATACGCAGTATTTT
j_call: TRBJ2-3
d_call: .
clone_size: .
v_call: TRBV30

cdr3_aa: CASSLAGSSGNTIYF
cdr3_nt: TGCGCCAGCAGCTTAGCAGGCTCCTCTGGAAACACCATATATTTT
j_call: TRBJ1-3
d_call: .
clone_size: .
v_call: TRBV5-1

cdr3_aa: CASSLRGGGYTF
cdr3_nt: TGTGCCAGCAGTTTAAGGGGGGGTGGCTACACCTTC
j_call: TRBJ1-2
d_call: .
clone_size: once
v_call: TRBV28

cdr3_aa: CATGYEQYF
cdr3_nt: TGTGCCACAGGGTACGAGCAGTACTTC
j_call: TRBJ2-7
d_call: .
clone_size: .
v_call: TRBV28

cdr3_aa: CASSLGQGTDGYTF
cdr3_nt: TGTGCCAGCAGCTTGGGACAGGGTACTGATGGCTACACCTTC
j_call: TRBJ1-2
d_call: TRBD1
clone_size: .
v_call: TRBV11-2

cdr3_aa: CAAQRERSYNEQFF
cdr3_nt: TGTGCCGCACAGCGGGAGAGGTCCTACAATGAGCAGTTCTTC
j_call: TRBJ2-1
d_call: TRBD2
clone_size: .
v_call: TRBV28

cdr3_aa: CAWGLAGVHETQYF
cdr3_nt: TGTGCCTGGGGACTAGCGGGAGTGCATGAGACCCAGTACTTC
j_call: TRBJ2-5
d_call: TRBD2
clone_size: .
v_call: TRBV30

cdr3_aa: CASRRERLAGDNNEQFF
cdr3_nt: TGTGCCAGTAGACGAGAGAGACTAGCGGGAGATAACAATGAGCAGTTCTTC
j_call: TRBJ2-1
d_call: TRBD2
clone_size: .
v_call: TRBV19

cdr3_aa: CSVYRGLGETQYF
cdr3_nt: TGCAGCGTTTACAGGGGGCTAGGAGAGACCCAGTACTTC
j_call: TRBJ2-5
d_call: TRBD1
clone_size: .
v_call: TRBV29-1

cdr3_aa: CASSVDEGLAGVVDEQFF
cdr3_nt: TGTGCCAGCAGCGTAGACGAGGGACTAGCGGGAGTAGTGGATGAGCAGTTCTTC
j_call: TRBJ2-1
d_call: TRBD2
clone_size: .
v_call: TRBV9

cdr3_aa: CASSHEDYEQYF
cdr3_nt: TGTGCCAGCAGCCATGAGGACTACGAGCAGTACTTC
j_call: TRBJ2-7
d_call: .
clone_size: .
v_call: TRBV9

cdr3_aa: CASSLQGAPNQPQHF
cdr3_nt: TGTGCCAGCAGCTTACAGGGGGCTCCTAATCAGCCCCAGCATTTT
j_call: TRBJ1-5
d_call: TRBD1
clone_size: .
v_call: TRBV5-6

cdr3_aa: CASSERSILGRETQYF
cdr3_nt: TGTGCCAGCAGTGAAAGGTCGATTCTGGGCCGGGAGACCCAGTACTTC
j_call: TRBJ2-5
d_call: .
clone_size: .
v_call: TRBV6-1

cdr3_aa: CSVEKNRGASTEAFF
cdr3_nt: TGCAGCGTTGAAAAGAACAGGGGAGCGAGCACTGAAGCTTTCTTT
j_call: TRBJ1-1
d_call: TRBD1
clone_size: many
v_call: TRBV29-1

cdr3_aa: CSVVNPSGSYEQYF
cdr3_nt: TGCAGCGTTGTGAATCCTAGCGGGTCCTACGAGCAGTACTTC
j_call: TRBJ2-7
d_call: TRBD2
clone_size: .
v_call: TRBV29-1

cdr3_aa: CASSAHPAGVAETQYF
cdr3_nt: TGTGCCAGCAGCGCCCATCCCGCGGGAGTCGCAGAGACCCAGTACTTC
j_call: TRBJ2-5
d_call: TRBD2
clone_size: .
v_call: TRBV2

cdr3_aa: CASSQEGSSYEQYF
cdr3_nt: TGCGCCAGCAGCCAAGAGGGGAGCTCCTACGAGCAGTACTTC
j_call: TRBJ2-7
d_call: .
clone_size: .
v_call: TRBV4-3

cdr3_aa: CASSFRAGVTDTQYF
cdr3_nt: TGTGCCAGCAGTTTCCGAGCGGGAGTTACAGATACGCAGTATTTT
j_call: TRBJ2-3
d_call: TRBD2
clone_size: .
v_call: TRBV27

cdr3_aa: CASKTGSGTDTQYF
cdr3_nt: TGTGCCAGCAAAACAGGGAGCGGCACAGATACGCAGTATTTT
j_call: TRBJ2-3
d_call: .
clone_size: .
v_call: TRBV28

cdr3_aa: CASSRGGLAGLGDEQYF
cdr3_nt: TGCGCCAGCAGCCGTGGGGGGTTAGCGGGCCTGGGGGACGAGCAGTACTTC
j_call: TRBJ2-7
d_call: TRBD2
clone_size: few
v_call: TRBV4-1

cdr3_aa: CASSEGGYYEQYF
cdr3_nt: TGTGCCAGCAGTGAGGGGGGTTACTACGAGCAGTACTTC
j_call: TRBJ2-7
d_call: .
clone_size: many
v_call: TRBV2

cdr3_aa: CASSQDRAFGYTF
cdr3_nt: TGTGCCAGCAGCCAAGACAGGGCGTTCGGCTACACCTTC
j_call: TRBJ1-2
d_call: .
clone_size: .
v_call: TRBV4-2

cdr3_aa: CASSSRTSGSMVQETQYF
cdr3_nt: TGCGCCAGCAGCTCCCGGACTAGCGGGAGTATGGTACAAGAGACCCAGTACTTC
j_call: TRBJ2-5
d_call: TRBD2
clone_size: few
v_call: TRBV5-1

cdr3_aa: CASSRRTSGSGGGELFF
cdr3_nt: TGTGCCAGTAGTCGGAGGACTAGCGGGAGTGGTGGCGGGGAGCTGTTTTTT
j_call: TRBJ2-2
d_call: TRBD2
clone_size: once
v_call: TRBV19

cdr3_aa: CASSYSTLRDTEAFF
cdr3_nt: TGTGCCAGCAGTTACTCGACCTTACGGGACACTGAAGCTTTCTTT
j_call: TRBJ1-1
d_call: .
clone_size: .
v_call: TRBV6-5

cdr3_aa: CSVEQDTGELFF
cdr3_nt: TGCAGCGTCGAACAGGACACCGGGGAGCTGTTTTTT
j_call: TRBJ2-2
d_call: .
clone_size: .
v_call: TRBV29-1

cdr3_aa: CASILQQTQPQHF
cdr3_nt: TGCGCCAGCATCCTCCAACAGACTCAGCCCCAGCATTTT
j_call: TRBJ1-5
d_call: .
clone_size: .
v_call: TRBV4-1

cdr3_aa: CASTITGTNTEAFF
cdr3_nt: TGTGCCAGCACCATAACAGGGACGAACACTGAAGCTTTCTTT
j_call: TRBJ1-1
d_call: .
clone_size: .
v_call: TRBV2

cdr3_aa: CASSYGAARTDTQYF
cdr3_nt: TGTGCCAGTAGTTATGGGGCGGCCCGCACAGATACGCAGTATTTT
j_call: TRBJ2-3
d_call: .
clone_size: .
v_call: TRBV19

cdr3_aa: CASSLDRAANEKLFF
cdr3_nt: TGTGCCAGCAGCCTAGACAGGGCGGCTAATGAAAAACTGTTTTTT
j_call: TRBJ1-4
d_call: TRBD1
clone_size: .
v_call: TRBV7-9